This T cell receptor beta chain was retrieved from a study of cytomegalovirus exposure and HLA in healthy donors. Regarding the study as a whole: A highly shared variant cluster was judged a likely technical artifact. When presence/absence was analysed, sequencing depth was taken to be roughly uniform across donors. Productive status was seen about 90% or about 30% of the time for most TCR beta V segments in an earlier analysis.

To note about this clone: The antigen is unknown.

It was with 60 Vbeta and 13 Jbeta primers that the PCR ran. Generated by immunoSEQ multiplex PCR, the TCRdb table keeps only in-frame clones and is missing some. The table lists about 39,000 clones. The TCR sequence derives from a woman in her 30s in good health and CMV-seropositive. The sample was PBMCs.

In nucleotides, the CDR3 is TGTGCCAGCAGTTCTAACCGGGACATGGATGAGCAGTACTTC. This codes for CASSSNRDMDEQYF. The gene calls are TRBV6-5 and TRBJ2-7; possibly TRBD1 for D (6 bases). This CDR3 is built from 14 residues. Trimming took off 4 bases at V and 7 bases at J, with 17 bases between the two ends. Germline V CDR1 and CDR2: MNHEY, SVGAGI.